Sequencing of this TCR beta chain was carried out in a study of glioma-infiltrating T cells. Regarding the study as a whole: CDR3 overlap between tissue and blood was very small.

Using RNA template, CDR3s of TCR alpha and beta were amplified with iRepertoire arm-PCR. One-step reverse transcription and amplification started from about 100-400 ng of tissue mRNA or PBMC total RNA. TCRdb passed the multiplex PCR reads through MiXCR, listing each CDR3 protein once. The table has under 150,000 distinct CDR3 sequences, around 25% seen once. Comment on this clonotype: Antigen: not known.

CDR3 length: 12 amino acids. Germline V gene sequence: CDR1 SGHRS, CDR2 YFSETQ. The V end lost 6 bases, the J end lost 0 bases, and 6 bases lay between the germline ends. The specimen sequenced was glioma tissue, nonneoplastic brain tissue, or PBMCs (not recorded which). The rearrangement joins TRBV5-1 to TRBJ1-1; no definite D call. This clonotype was sampled from a human donor with low-grade glioma or glioblastoma, undergoing nonglioma brain surgery, or in good health (not recorded which). The CDR3 region has the DNA TGCGCCAGCAATGATGTGAACACTGAAGCTTTCTTT. This gives the protein CASNDVNTEAFF.